This is a list of T cell receptor beta chains from one sample in a study of blood T cell repertoires in COVID-19. The method was immunoSEQ multiplex PCR; TCRdb's version includes in-frame clones alone and lacks a portion of them. The sample lists about 280,000 clones; roughly 80% were seen once. The sequencing sample was made of PBMCs or T cells enriched from blood (not recorded which). Every receptor here comes from a middle-aged man who had been exposed to COVID-19. CDR3s include the opening cysteine and the closing phenylalanine or tryptophan. Each record gives: J gene, clone size, D gene, V gene, CDR3 DNA, CDR3 protein. A D gene is named only where the DNA matches it firmly. Clone size is given for some rows only: seen once, a few or many times, or a class if the clone is expanded.

TRBJ1-5,NA,TRBD1,TRBV2,TGTGCCGGAAAAGGACAGGGGAGGCATCAGCCCCAGCATTTT,CAGKGQGRHQPQHF
TRBJ2-2,NA,TRBD1,TRBV3-1/TRBV3-2,TGTGCCAGCAGCCAAGATCCTGTGGGACAGGTGAACACCGGGGAGCTGTTTTTT,CASSQDPVGQVNTGELFF
TRBJ2-1,NA,NA,TRBV29-1,TGCAGCGTGCAGATAATCCTCCGTTCCTACAATGAGCAGTTCTTC,CSVQIILRSYNEQFF
TRBJ2-2,NA,NA,TRBV5-4,TGTGCCAGCAGCTTGTTCGGTCCCCCGAGCACCGGGGAGCTGTTTTTT,CASSLFGPPSTGELFF
TRBJ2-3,once,TRBD2,TRBV27,TGTGCCAGCAGCTACCGGGAGGGGGATACGCAGTATTTT,CASSYREGDTQYF
TRBJ1-3,NA,NA,TRBV12-3/TRBV12-4,TGTGCCGGACTCAACTCTGGAAACACCATATATTTT,CAGLNSGNTIYF
TRBJ1-5,NA,NA,TRBV19,TGTGCCAGTAGTACCCACCGAACAGGGCGGGTAGGGCCCCAGCATTTT,CASSTHRTGRVGPQHF
TRBJ1-6,NA,NA,TRBV5-1,TGCGCCAGCCGCGCGCGGGGTGACTCCCTCCACTTT,CASRARGDSLHF
TRBJ1-4,NA,TRBD1,TRBV9,TGTGCCAGCAGCGTAGCTCAATCCCCTGACAGGGTCAGGGAAACTAATGAAAAACTGTTTTTT,CASSVAQSPDRVRETNEKLFF
TRBJ1-1,NA,NA,TRBV7-6,TGTGCCACGACACAGAGCTTGAACACTGAAGCTTTCTTT,CATTQSLNTEAFF
TRBJ1-2,NA,NA,TRBV13,TGTGCCAGCAGCTCTGGGGGAGGGGACTTGCATGGCTACACCTTC,CASSSGGGDLHGYTF
TRBJ2-5,once,TRBD2,TRBV9,TGTGCCAGCAGTTCCCAAACTAGCGGGCAAGAGACCCAGTACTTC,CASSSQTSGQETQYF
TRBJ2-1,NA,NA,TRBV4-1,TGCGCCAGCAGCCAAGGGACTGGTCGGTTCTTC,CASSQGTGRFF
TRBJ1-4,NA,NA,TRBV3-1/TRBV3-2,TGTGCCAGCAGCCCCAACCCCAGGGAAGTACGTGAAAAACTGTTTTTT,CASSPNPREVREKLFF
TRBJ2-3,NA,NA,TRBV27,TGTGCCAGCAGGCTTGGGAGCCTCTCCACAGATACGCAGTATTTT,CASRLGSLSTDTQYF
TRBJ1-3,NA,TRBD1,TRBV6-1,TGTGCCAGCAGTGTTTCCGGGACAGGAGACTACTCTGGAAACACCATATATTTT,CASSVSGTGDYSGNTIYF
TRBJ2-2,NA,TRBD2,TRBV6-5,TGTGCCAGCAGGATAGCGGGGGTCTTCACCGGGGAGCTGTTTTTT,CASRIAGVFTGELFF